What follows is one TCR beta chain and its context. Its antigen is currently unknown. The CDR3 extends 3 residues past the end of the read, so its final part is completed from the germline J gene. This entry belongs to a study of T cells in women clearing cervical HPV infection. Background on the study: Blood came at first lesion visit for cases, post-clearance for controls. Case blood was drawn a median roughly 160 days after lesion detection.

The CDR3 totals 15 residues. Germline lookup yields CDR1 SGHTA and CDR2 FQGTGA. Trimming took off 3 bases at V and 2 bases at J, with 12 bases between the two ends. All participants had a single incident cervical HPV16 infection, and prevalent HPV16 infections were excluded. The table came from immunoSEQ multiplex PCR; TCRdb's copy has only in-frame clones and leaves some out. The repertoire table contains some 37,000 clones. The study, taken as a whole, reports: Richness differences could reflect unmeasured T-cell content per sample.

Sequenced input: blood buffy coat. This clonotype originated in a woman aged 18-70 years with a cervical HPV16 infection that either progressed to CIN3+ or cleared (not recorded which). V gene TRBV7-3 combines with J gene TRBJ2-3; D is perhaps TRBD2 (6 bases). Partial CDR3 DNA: TGTGCCAGCAGCTTCGGCAGGACTACCACAGATACG. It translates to CASSFGRTTTDT. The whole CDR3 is CASSFGRTTTDTQYF.